Listed here is a single T cell receptor (beta chain). As yet, its antigen is unknown. The data are from a study of T cell responses to AZD1222 COVID-19 vaccine. Study-wide results and caveats: Regions 160-218 and 743-854 dominated among vaccine-associated CD4 TCRs spanning spike. Unmutated regions of variants are reportedly targeted by nearly half of spike-specific TCRs. Among those given AZD1222, only 5 to 7 were seropositive at baseline.

The data were produced by immunoSEQ multiplex PCR, yet TCRdb's version contains in-frame clones alone and is incomplete. The sample consists of roughly 140,000 clones, around 85% of them appearing once. V was cut by 0 bases and J by 0 bases, with 9 bases left in between. The CDR3 is made up of 15 amino acids. Germline CDR1 and CDR2: MNHEY and SMNVEV (reference sequence). The rearrangement uses TRBV27 and TRBJ2-7; D call uncertain. This receptor was taken from an adult who had recovered from COVID-19. Sequencing was performed on peripheral blood, taken after recovery from COVID-19. CDR3 in DNA: TGTGCCAGCAGTTTATCAGGCTCCGACTCCTACGAGCAGTACTTC. It specifies CASSLSGSDSYEQYF.